This T cell receptor beta chain is from a study of beta chain features in type 1 diabetes. Study-level information: Across every sample, around 98 million sorted cells were examined in total.

cDNA synthesis used the whole RNA isolate, giving expressed TCRB sequences. Repertoires were generated with immunoSEQ multiplex PCR, while TCRdb's copy carries only in-frame clones and drops some. The repertoire includes 300,000 to 350,000 clones, 20% of them detected once, and about 0.044% sits in the top ten. Of note for this clone: Its target is not known.

Using CD45RO/CCR7/CD25/CD127/CD95/CD27, CD4+ naive, central memory, regulatory and stem cell-like memory cells were sorted. Study-wide results and limits: More deletions and fewer insertions at VDJ junctions were seen in type 1 diabetes patients.

Germline V gives CDR1 LGHNA, CDR2 YSLEER. V lost 2 bases to trimming and J lost 6 bases; unmatched junction nucleotides: 3. The CDR3 is 14 residues long. The chain couples TRBV4-3 to TRBJ2-3; 9 bases are a match to TRBD2. This sequence was found in a woman aged 18-29 years in good health. The sequenced sample was naive CD4+ T cells from blood. The CDR3: CASSQMRGGDTQYF. The CDR3 DNA follows: TGCGCCAGCAGCCAAATGCGGGGGGGGGATACGCAGTATTTT.